What follows describes a single TCR beta chain. The data derive from a study of blood T cell repertoires in COVID-19. Overall study context: The cDNA or gDNA used as material had been derived from T cells, B-cell-depleted T cells, or PBMCs.

Germline values: CDR1 MNHEY, CDR2 SVGEGT. With 5 bases removed from V and 4 bases from J, the gap between germline ends came to 17 bases. CDR3 length: 15 amino acids. Measured with immunoSEQ multiplex PCR; TCRdb has only the in-frame clones, and not every one. The sample has roughly 310,000 clones, 89% seen once. This chain links TRBV6-2 or TRBV6-3 with TRBJ1-1; perhaps TRBD1 as D (5 bases). The specimen was PBMCs or T cells enriched from blood (not recorded which). The receptor was isolated from a woman aged 40 to 50 who had recovered from COVID-19. CDR3 nucleotide sequence: TGTGCCAGCAGTAGGAGGGGCAGGGAGCTCACTGAAGCTTTCTTT. It encodes CASSRRGRELTEAFF.